One sample yielded the 3 T cell receptor beta chains listed below, sequenced in a study of shared clonotypes between healthy human individuals. Sequencing was performed with immunoSEQ multiplex PCR; in TCRdb, only in-frame clones are kept and a portion is missing. Here the sample spans about 1.5 million clones, 95% to 99% being singletons. Sequences were obtained from naive CD4+ T cells sorted from blood. As to subset: CD45RA+ positively selected. Receptor source: a man under 40 in good health.

The chain carries TRBV21-1 and TRBJ1-5. TRBV21-1 is marked as a pseudogene. There are 16 residues in the CDR3. The CDR3 is CASSTTHDHSNQPQHF. Here the CDR3 DNA reads TGTGCCAGCAGCACGACTCACGATCATAGCAATCAGCCCCAGCATTTT.

V gene TRBV5-1 combines with J gene TRBJ2-5, with 7 bases lining up with TRBD2. The trim removed 0 bases at V and 5 bases at J, leaving 1 base unmatched. In germline, CDR1 is SGHRS, CDR2 YFSETQ. This CDR3 spans 13 amino acids. The CDR3: CASSLELAETQYF. CDR3 coding DNA: TGCGCCAGCAGCTTGGAACTAGCGGAGACCCAGTACTTC.

The CDR3 reads CASSRWTGGMATNEKLFF. In DNA, the CDR3 is TGTGCCAGCTCACGGTGGACAGGGGGTATGGCAACTAATGAAAAACTGTTTTTT. This chain uses TRBV18 with TRBJ1-4; TRBD1 matches 10 bases. Per germline, CDR1 KGHSH and CDR2 LQKENI. The CDR3 consists of 18 residues. The junction had 8 bases not matched to a gene; V was cut back by 4 bases and J by 0 bases.